This TCR beta chain was identified during a study of T-cell reconstitution after alpha-beta-depleted transplantation in children. Study-wide results and caveats: Several hundred rapidly expanded clones from non-depleted graft cells reportedly supplied alpha-beta T cells about two months post-transplant. Once a year had passed after transplant, T-cell counts and diversity came mostly from newly produced T cells. Surviving thymic progenitors and recipient T cells were the source of high TCRbeta diversity at day 60 in some patients.

The sample holds many counts of this clonotype. What it binds is unknown. V was pared by 4 bases and J by 1 base, with 5 bases of the junction left unmatched. The CDR3 is 16 residues long. Germline CDR1 and CDR2: SGHRS and YFSETQ. Unique molecular identifiers were incorporated during preparation of the TCRbeta library. TCRdb redid the calling of the PCR reads with MiXCR, one entry per CDR3 protein. There are about 300,000 distinct CDR3 sequences in the sample; nearly 8% occur only once, and around 10% lies in the top ten. The rearrangement links TRBV5-1 to TRBJ1-5; 10 nucleotides line up with TRBD1. This specimen consisted of peripheral blood, obtained 360 days after TCRalphabeta/CD19-depleted stem cell transplant. The sequence was obtained from a female patient aged 2 to 10 who had a stem cell transplant for Fanconi anemia, so the T cells may come from the graft donor. The CDR3 bases are TGCGCCAGCAGCCATAAGGGACAGGGGAGCAATCAGCCCCAGCATTTT. It specifies CASSHKGQGSNQPQHF.